This TCR beta chain was documented in a study of blood T cell repertoires in COVID-19. Study overall: COVID-19 samples, acute and convalescent, were from the United States, Italy and Spain.

Here immunoSEQ multiplex PCR was the method, and the copy in TCRdb shows in-frame clones only, minus some. The sample contains approximately 50,000 clones, 65% to 80% of which appear only once. Trimming stripped 2 bases from V and 4 bases from J, with 4 bases between. Per the germline V gene, CDR1 is SGHTA and CDR2 is FQGNSA. This CDR3 is built from 12 residues. The sequenced sample consisted of peripheral blood. The chain uses TRBV7-2 and TRBJ2-3; no clear D gene. This receptor was identified in a man aged 70 or older with acute or convalescent COVID-19. CDR3 bases: TGTGCCAGCAGCTTATATTCAGATACGCAGTATTTT. Encoded protein: CASSLYSDTQYF.